The clone carrying this T cell receptor (beta chain) came up a few times. Its antigen is not identified. PCR employed 60 Vbeta and 13 Jbeta primers. TCRdb's table, derived via immunoSEQ multiplex PCR, lists solely in-frame clones and lacks some. The sample carries about 130,000 clones, under 20% recorded once. The data belong to a study of cytomegalovirus exposure and HLA in healthy donors. V shed 4 bases and J shed 4 bases, with 11 bases lying between them. The CDR3 is 13 amino acids. Germline V CDR1 and CDR2: SGHRS, YFSETQ. Study results and caveats: In a later analysis, 16,951 TCR beta sequences were associated with HLA alleles at 0.05 false discovery rate. Donors belonging to an Asian-associated ancestry cluster reportedly showed fewer N-insertions in productive TCRs than the approximately 670-donor mean, according to what a later analysis found. Usually a TCR sequence was rare, but some public TCRs were found in many donors. High sensitivity and specificity were reportedly achieved when the classifier diagnosed cytomegalovirus status.

The sample taken for sequencing was PBMCs. V is TRBV5-1 and J is TRBJ1-2; no clear D. The receptor's source is a female donor in good health and CMV-seropositive. The CDR3, as DNA: TGCGCCAGCAGCACCGAGTTTGGCTATGGCTACACCTTC. This gives the protein CASSTEFGYGYTF.